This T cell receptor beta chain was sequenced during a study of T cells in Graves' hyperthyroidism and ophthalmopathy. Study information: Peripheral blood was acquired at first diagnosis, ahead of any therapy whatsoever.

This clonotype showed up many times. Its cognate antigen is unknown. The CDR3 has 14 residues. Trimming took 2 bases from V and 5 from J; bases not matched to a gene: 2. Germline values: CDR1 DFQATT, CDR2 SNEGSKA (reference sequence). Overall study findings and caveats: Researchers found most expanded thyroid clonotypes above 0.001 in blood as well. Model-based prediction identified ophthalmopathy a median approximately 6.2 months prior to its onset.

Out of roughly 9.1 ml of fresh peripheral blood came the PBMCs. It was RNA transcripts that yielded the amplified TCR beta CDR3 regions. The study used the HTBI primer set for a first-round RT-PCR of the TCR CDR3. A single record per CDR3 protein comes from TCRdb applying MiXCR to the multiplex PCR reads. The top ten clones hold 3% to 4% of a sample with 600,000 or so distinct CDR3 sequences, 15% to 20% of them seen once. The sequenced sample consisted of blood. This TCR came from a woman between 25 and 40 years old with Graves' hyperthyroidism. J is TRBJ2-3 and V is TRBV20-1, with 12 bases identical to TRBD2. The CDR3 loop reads CSARLAGGVDTQYF. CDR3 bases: TGCAGTGCTAGACTAGCGGGAGGGGTAGATACGCAGTATTTT.